These T cell receptor beta chains were read from a single sample in a study of vaccination and CD4 T cells after COVID-19. Antigens of these TCRs are unknown. TCRdb analysed the PCR reads with MiXCR anew, one entry per CDR3 protein. The sample contains 20,000 or so distinct CDR3 sequences, roughly 38% of which appear only once. This material consisted of CD4+ T cells from blood, cultured in vitro, taken about 7 months after SARS-CoV-2 vaccination. These receptor sequences come from a human donor who had recovered from COVID-19. The CDR3 runs from the conserved cysteine through the conserved F or W. The order of the fields is J gene, V gene, D gene, clone size, CDR3 protein, CDR3 DNA. The D gene is left open where the match is weak. Part of the rows lack a size; the others show once, few, many or a class for expanded clones.

>TRBJ2-2|TRBV20-1|TRBD1|.
CSARELDRGTGELFF
TGCAGTGCTAGAGAATTGGACAGGGGCACCGGGGAGCTGTTTTTT
>TRBJ2-7|TRBV20-1|.|.
CSAPPRHSTYEQYF
TGCAGTGCCCCACCGCGGCACAGTACTTACGAGCAGTACTTC
>TRBJ2-1|TRBV27|TRBD1|.
CASRPGQGSYNEQFF
TGTGCCAGCAGACCGGGACAGGGCTCCTACAATGAGCAGTTCTTC
>TRBJ2-5|TRBV21-1|.|.
CASITTSGRNCKTQYF
TGTGCCAGCATAACCACTAGCGGGAGAAATTGTAAGACCCAGTACTTC
>TRBJ2-5|TRBV2|.|.
CAGSERAETQYF
TGTGCCGGCAGCGAAAGGGCGGAGACCCAGTACTTC
>TRBJ2-7|TRBV11-3|TRBD1|few
CASRQFQGARKYEQYF
TGTGCCAGCAGGCAATTCCAGGGGGCTAGGAAGTACGAGCAGTACTTC
>TRBJ2-7|TRBV7-8|.|.
CASATGYFYEQYF
TGTGCCAGTGCGACTGGTTACTTCTACGAGCAGTACTTC
>TRBJ1-5|TRBV28|.|.
CASGLQPQHF
TGTGCCAGCGGCTTACAGCCCCAGCATTTT
>TRBJ2-7|TRBV20-1|.|.
CSASKTIGSGYEQYF
TGCAGTGCTAGCAAGACTATCGGGAGCGGCTACGAGCAGTACTTC
>TRBJ2-7|TRBV20-1|TRBD2|medium-sized
CSARGAGELPYEQYF
TGCAGTGCTAGGGGAGCGGGAGAGCTTCCCTACGAGCAGTACTTC
>TRBJ1-2|TRBV7-9|TRBD1|.
CASSLYGDSGYTF
TGTGCCAGCAGCTTATATGGGGACAGTGGCTACACCTTC
>TRBJ2-1|TRBV7-9|.|.
CASSGGWEQFF
TGTGCCAGCAGCGGGGGGTGGGAGCAGTTCTTC
>TRBJ2-7|TRBV15|TRBD1|few
CATSRERGQLSEQYF
TGTGCCACCAGCAGAGAGAGGGGGCAGTTATCCGAGCAGTACTTC
>TRBJ1-5|TRBV20-1|TRBD1|few
CSGRAGGINQPQHF
TGCAGTGGTAGGGCAGGGGGGATTAATCAGCCCCAGCATTTT
>TRBJ2-3|TRBV5-4|TRBD1|.
CASSTGTGGHTDTQYF
TGTGCCAGCAGCACCGGGACAGGGGGCCACACAGATACGCAGTATTTT